The 29 T cell receptor beta chains given below trace back to one sample, sequenced in a study of cytomegalovirus exposure and HLA in healthy donors. The study ran its PCR with 60 Vbeta and 13 Jbeta primers. Using immunoSEQ multiplex PCR, the repertoire was profiled, and TCRdb retains in-frame clones only, with some absent. The sample contains approximately 180,000 clones, approximately 70% of which appear only once. What was sequenced was PBMCs. The receptors were sampled from a woman aged 25-40 years in good health and CMV-seronegative.

The rearrangement links TRBV7-2 to TRBJ2-7, with 8 bases identical to TRBD2. There are 18 residues in the CDR3. The germline V gene encodes CDR1 SGHTA and CDR2 FQGNSA. The V gene end was trimmed by 2 bases and the J gene end by 0 bases; junction bases not matched to a gene: 12. The chain's CDR3 is CASSLIPPAGGISYEQYF. The CDR3 bases are TGTGCCAGCAGCTTAATTCCCCCGGCGGGAGGAATCTCCTACGAGCAGTACTTC.

This clone has just one count. The gene calls are TRBV5-4 and TRBJ2-7; D might be TRBD2 (6 bases). V was pared by 3 bases and J by 7 bases, with 17 bases between. The V gene's germline CDR1 is SGHNT and CDR2 YYREEE (reference sequence). This CDR3 is 14 amino acids long. CDR3 nucleotides: TGTGCCAGCAGCTCCGGACTATCCCAGAGGGAGCAGTACTTC. Translated: CASSSGLSQREQYF.

The rearrangement joins TRBV27 to TRBJ2-7; 11 nucleotides align to TRBD1. The CDR3 runs 19 residues. The germline V gene encodes CDR1 MNHEY and CDR2 SMNVEV (reference sequence). Trimming cost V 2 bases and J 3 bases; bases outside gene matches: 15. Here the CDR3 reads CASSLTYRVGTGGIYEQYF. CDR3 nucleotides: TGTGCCAGCAGTTTAACATATCGTGTGGGGACAGGGGGAATCTACGAGCAGTACTTC.

This chain joins TRBV5-1 and TRBJ1-6, with D maybe TRBD1 (6 bases). The CDR3 has 17 residues. Trimming removed 3 bases at V and 0 bases at J, with 13 bases between. Germline V gene data show CDR1 as SGHRS and CDR2 as YFSETQ. CDR3 sequence reads: CASSYGTLSSYNSPLHF. CDR3 nucleotide sequence: TGCGCCAGCAGCTATGGGACACTAAGCTCCTATAATTCACCCCTCCACTTT.

Notes on this clone: Other DNA sequences in the same sample also yield this CDR3. This chain connects TRBV6-5 to TRBJ1-1; 11 bases are a match to TRBD1. Germline-derived CDR1 and CDR2 are MNHEY and SVGAGI. Germline trimming cut 6 bases from V and 5 bases from J; bases unmatched to any gene: 8. The CDR3 loop spans 15 amino acids. The CDR3 region is CASRPPDRGHTEAFF. CDR3 nucleotide sequence: TGTGCCAGCAGGCCTCCGGACAGGGGGCATACTGAAGCTTTCTTT.

The chain uses TRBV9 and TRBJ2-3, with TRBD2 as a possible D gene (6 bases). V was pared by 4 bases and J by 6 bases, with 9 bases between. Germline lookup yields CDR1 SGDLS and CDR2 YYNGEE. The CDR3 loop spans 12 amino acids. The CDR3 DNA reads as TGTGCCAGCAGCCAAAGCGGGGATACGCAGTATTTT. This encodes CASSQSGDTQYF.

The chain links TRBV18 to TRBJ2-7; possibly TRBD2 for D (8 bases). The V gene lost 5 bases and the J gene lost 4 bases, with 15 bases spanning the gap. Per germline, CDR1 KGHSH and CDR2 LQKENI. This CDR3 has 14 residues. The CDR3 sequence: CASSFSGTAYEQYF. CDR3 in DNA: TGTGCCAGCTCATTTAGCGGGACAGCGTACGAGCAGTACTTC.

V is TRBV28 and J is TRBJ1-6, with TRBD1 matching over 9 bases. The CDR3 is 13 residues long. Germline CDR1 reads MDHEN; CDR2 reads SYDVKM. Trimming removed 6 bases from V and 12 bases from J; junction bases left unmatched: 6. The CDR3 coding sequence is TGTGCCAGCAGGACCACAGGGGGCAAACCCCTCCACTTT. Translating it yields CASRTTGGKPLHF.

This clone was picked up one time. The chain is built from TRBV7-9 and TRBJ2-3; TRBD2 agrees at 14 bases. The CDR3 totals 18 residues. The trim removed 5 bases at V and 4 bases at J, leaving 11 bases unmatched. Germline V gene data show CDR1 as SEHNR and CDR2 as FQNEAQ (reference sequence). CDR3 coding DNA: TGTGCCAGCAGCCCGCCGGGACTAGCGGGGGCCCGGGCAGATACGCAGTATTTT. Amino acids: CASSPPGLAGARADTQYF. The full variable domain, with the rest looked up from reference TRBV7-9 and TRBJ2-3, is DTGVSQNPRHKITKRGQNVTFRCDPISEHNRLYWYRQTLGQGPEFLTYFQNEAQLEKSRLLSDRFSAERPKGSFSTLEIQRTEQGDSAMYLCASSPPGLAGARADTQYFGPGTRLTVL.

The chain links TRBV7-9 to TRBJ2-1, with 16 bases aligning to TRBD2. Germline V gives CDR1 SEHNR, CDR2 FQNEAQ (reference sequence). J lost 5 bases, V lost 2 bases, and 6 bases had no gene match. CDR3 length: 18 residues. DNA of the CDR3: TGTGCCAGCAGCTTACCGGGACTAGCGGGAGGGCCGAACAATGAGCAGTTCTTC. It is translated as CASSLPGLAGGPNNEQFF.

The V gene is TRBV5-1, the J gene TRBJ1-4; D call uncertain. V was trimmed by 4 bases and J by 8 bases, leaving 15 bases between them. CDR3 length equals 14 residues. In germline, CDR1 is SGHRS, CDR2 YFSETQ. Here the CDR3 DNA reads TGCGCCAGCAGCGAGGACGGGGTTTGGGAAAAACTGTTTTTT. Protein sequence: CASSEDGVWEKLFF.

The chain joins TRBV5-1 to TRBJ2-1; possibly TRBD2 for D (5 bases). The CDR3 has 15 amino acids. With 6 bases removed from V and 8 bases from J, the gap between germline ends came to 21 bases. Germline V CDR1 and CDR2: SGHRS, YFSETQ. DNA of the CDR3: TGCGCCAGCACCTCCGGGGTGTTCCAATCCGATGAGCAGTTCTTC. Residues: CASTSGVFQSDEQFF.

The rearrangement joins TRBV6-5 to TRBJ2-6; perhaps TRBD1 as D (6 bases). V dropped 2 bases and J dropped 2 bases, with 10 bases sitting between them. The CDR3 extends over 16 amino acids. The germline gives CDR1 MNHEY, CDR2 SVGAGI. The CDR3 sequence is CASSYTGLAGANVLTF. Here the CDR3 DNA reads TGTGCCAGCAGTTACACAGGGTTAGCTGGGGCCAACGTCCTGACTTTC.

The genes are TRBV27 and TRBJ2-7; D may be TRBD1 (5 bases). The CDR3 extends over 12 amino acids. The V gene lost 3 bases and the J gene lost 6 bases, with 9 bases spanning the gap. Germline V gives CDR1 MNHEY, CDR2 SMNVEV (reference sequence). The CDR3 bases are TGTGCCAGCAGTTTCCCAGGGCCCGAGCAGTACTTC. This translates into CASSFPGPEQYF.

The chain links TRBV29-1 to TRBJ1-2; no clear D gene. Germline V gene lookup returns CDR1 SQVTM and CDR2 ANQGSEA. Trimming left V 0 bases short and J 4 bases short, with 12 bases between. The CDR3 is made up of 14 amino acids. CDR3 loop: CSVEDPAGGYGYTF. In nucleotides, the CDR3 is TGCAGCGTTGAAGATCCGGCAGGAGGCTATGGCTACACCTTC.

The chain recombines TRBV10-2 with TRBJ1-3, with a possible D match to TRBD1 (5 bases). Trimming removed 0 bases from V and 0 bases from J, with 9 bases in between. This CDR3 region has 16 residues. Germline values: CDR1 WSHSY, CDR2 SAAADI. The CDR3 DNA reads as TGCGCCAGCAGTGAGTCCGGGGGAAGCTCTGGAAACACCATATATTTT. Translated, it gives CASSESGGSSGNTIYF.

The chain couples TRBV12-5 to TRBJ1-1, with TRBD1 matching over 8 bases. V trimming: 0 bases; J trimming: 6 bases; junction bases outside the gene matches: 6. In germline, CDR1 is LGHNT, CDR2 FRNRAP. The CDR3 length is 15 residues. The CDR3 reads CASGLVPDRVAEAFF. CDR3 nucleotides: TGTGCTAGTGGTTTGGTGCCGGACAGGGTGGCTGAAGCTTTCTTT.

This clone appeared a few times. The CDR3 sequence is CASSLFSGAGANVLTF. Written as DNA, the CDR3 is TGCGCCAGCAGCTTGTTCTCAGGGGCTGGGGCCAACGTCCTGACTTTC. The rearrangement links TRBV5-1 to TRBJ2-6, with TRBD1 as a possible D gene (6 bases). Germline V gene sequence: CDR1 SGHRS, CDR2 YFSETQ. Trimming removed 1 base at V and 2 bases at J, with 10 bases between. The CDR3 has 16 amino acids. The full variable domain, in which reference TRBV5-1 and TRBJ2-6 provide the parts outside the CDR3, is KAGVTQTPRYLIKTRGQQVTLSCSPISGHRSVSWYQQTPGQGLQFLFEYFSETQRNKGNFPGRFSGRQFSNSRSEMNVSTLELGDSALYLCASSLFSGAGANVLTFGAGSRLTVL.

This clone was seen only a few times. The chain has TRBV27 and TRBJ2-7; D call uncertain. V was shortened by 6 bases and J by 0 bases, with 9 bases between the two germline ends. Germline loops: CDR1 MNHEY, CDR2 SMNVEV (reference sequence). This CDR3 is built from 13 residues. The CDR3 loop is CASRIPSSYEQYF. The DNA of the CDR3 is TGTGCCAGCAGAATCCCTAGCTCCTACGAGCAGTACTTC.

This chain connects TRBV5-6 to TRBJ1-2; D is perhaps TRBD1 (5 bases). The germline V and J ends were trimmed by 0 bases and 7 bases, with 10 bases remaining between them. The CDR3 consists of 13 residues. Per germline, CDR1 SGHDT and CDR2 YYEEEE. The CDR3 region has the DNA TGTGCCAGCAGCTTGGCGGGGGGAGGTGGCTACACCTTC. This translates into CASSLAGGGGYTF.

The CDR3 reads CASSYQGTGEETQYF. CDR3 coding DNA: TGTGCCAGCAGCTATCAGGGGACAGGGGAAGAGACCCAGTACTTC. The V call is TRBV27, the J call TRBJ2-5; 10 bases match TRBD1. Germline loops: CDR1 MNHEY, CDR2 SMNVEV (reference sequence). There are 15 residues in the CDR3. J gave up 3 bases and V 6 bases, and 7 bases lay outside the gene matches.

The rearrangement joins TRBV4-2 to TRBJ2-7; tentatively, D is TRBD2 (6 bases). The CDR3 consists of 15 residues. Trimming stripped 1 base from V and 3 bases from J, with 13 bases between. Germline CDR1 is LGHNA and CDR2 is YNFKEQ. In nucleotides, the CDR3 is TGTGCCAGCAGCCAAGTGGCGGGGCCACGCTACGAGCAGTACTTC. This sequence encodes CASSQVAGPRYEQYF.

The chain employs TRBV5-6 and TRBJ2-5; maybe TRBD2 (6 bases). The CDR3 is 12 residues long. Germline assignment: CDR1 SGHDT and CDR2 YYEEEE. Trimming pared 5 bases from V and 3 bases from J, leaving 8 bases between. DNA for the CDR3: TGTGCCAGCAGGTGGGGGGAAGAGACCCAGTACTTC. Translated, it gives CASRWGEETQYF.

The chain recombines TRBV19 with TRBJ1-5; D remains unclear. The CDR3 runs to 14 residues. Per germline, CDR1 LNHDA and CDR2 SQIVND (reference sequence). The V gene lost 6 bases and the J gene lost 0 bases, with 9 bases spanning the gap. CDR3 DNA sequence: TGTGCCAGTAGCGATTACATTAGCAATCAGCCCCAGCATTTT. Protein product: CASSDYISNQPQHF.

The rearrangement joins TRBV7-3 to TRBJ1-1, with D perhaps TRBD1 (5 bases). The V gene's germline CDR1 is SGHTA and CDR2 FQGTGA. The CDR3 is made up of 13 amino acids. V lost 2 bases to trimming and J lost 2 bases, with 6 bases between them. The DNA for the CDR3 is TGTGCCAGCAGCTTAGACAGAAACACTGAAGCTTTCTTT. Its protein product is CASSLDRNTEAFF.

The chain couples TRBV7-2 to TRBJ2-3; 8 bases are a match to TRBD1. V lost 5 bases and J lost 6; bases outside the gene matches: 4. Germline loops: CDR1 SGHTA, CDR2 FQGNSA. This CDR3 spans 13 amino acids. The CDR3, as DNA: TGTGCCAGCAGCCTCACAGGGGGGGATACGCAGTATTTT. Translated, it gives CASSLTGGDTQYF. Full variable domain (remainder filled in from reference TRBV7-2 and TRBJ2-3): GAGVSQSPSNKVTEKGKDVELRCDPISGHTALYWYRQSLGQGLEFLIYFQGNSAPDKSGLPSDRFSAERTGGSVSTLTIQRTQQEDSAVYLCASSLTGGDTQYFGPGTRLTVL.

The rearrangement joins TRBV4-3 to TRBJ1-5; 7 positions agree with TRBD1. V was pared by 0 bases and J by 2 bases, with 4 bases of the junction left unmatched. CDR3 size: 16 residues. Germline V CDR1 and CDR2: LGHNA, YSLEER. In DNA form, the CDR3 reads TGCGCCAGCAGCCAAGAGTCAGGGACAGGCAATCAGCCCCAGCATTTT. This translates into CASSQESGTGNQPQHF.

Only a few counts were recorded for this clone. The chain recombines TRBV29-1 with TRBJ2-3; D is possibly TRBD2 (6 bases). Trimming removed 6 bases from V and 3 bases from J, with 13 bases in between. Germline CDR1 is SQVTM and CDR2 is ANQGSEA. The CDR3 contains 13 residues. The CDR3 here is CSVVEGSTDTQYF. CDR3 nucleotide sequence: TGCAGCGTAGTGGAGGGTTCGACAGATACGCAGTATTTT.

This chain connects TRBV25-1 to TRBJ1-2, with a weak D call TRBD1 (6 bases). CDR1 MGHDK and CDR2 SYGVNS come from the germline V gene. V dropped 3 bases and J dropped 4 bases, with 12 bases sitting between them. This CDR3 contains 14 residues. CDR3 sequence (DNA): TGTGCCAGCAGTGATCAGGGGTTCAGCTATGGCTACACCTTC. Protein: CASSDQGFSYGYTF.